This T cell receptor (beta chain) was sequenced in a study of Graves' ophthalmopathy and Graves' hyperthyroidism. Looking at the study overall: Peripheral blood sampling occurred at initial diagnosis, before any treatment. Regarding the study as a whole: Blood repertoires reportedly contained most expanded thyroid clonotypes above 0.001 frequency.

This clonotype was seen repeatedly, ten times or more. What it binds is not known. The J segment lost 8 bases and the V segment lost 5 bases, leaving 4 bases of the junction unmatched. The CDR3 runs 12 residues. RNA transcripts served as template for amplifying TCR beta CDR3 sequences. A first-round RT-PCR used HTBI primers, followed by a second-round multiplex PCR. TCRdb reanalysed the multiplex PCR reads using MiXCR and keeps one entry per CDR3 protein. The sample records roughly 480,000 distinct CDR3 sequences, around 14% being singletons. Input material: blood. The chain is built from TRBV12-3 or TRBV12-4 and TRBJ1-2; 8 bases are a match to TRBD1. The receptor was derived from a woman aged 30 to 39 with Graves' ophthalmopathy. CDR3 region: CASSTGTGGYTF. The CDR3 nucleotides are TGTGCCAGCAGTACCGGGACAGGAGGCTACACCTTC.